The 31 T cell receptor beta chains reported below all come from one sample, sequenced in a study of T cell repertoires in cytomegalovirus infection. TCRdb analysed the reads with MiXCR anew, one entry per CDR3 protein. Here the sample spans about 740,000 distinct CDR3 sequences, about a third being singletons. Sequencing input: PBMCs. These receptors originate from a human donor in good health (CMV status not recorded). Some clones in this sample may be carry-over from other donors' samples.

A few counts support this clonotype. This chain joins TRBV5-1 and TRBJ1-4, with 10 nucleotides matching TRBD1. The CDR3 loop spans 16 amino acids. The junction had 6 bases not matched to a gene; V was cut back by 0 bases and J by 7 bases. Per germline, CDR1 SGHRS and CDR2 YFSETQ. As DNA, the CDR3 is TGCGCCAGCAGCTTGGGGAGGGACAGGGGAAGTGAAAAACTGTTTTTT. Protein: CASSLGRDRGSEKLFF.

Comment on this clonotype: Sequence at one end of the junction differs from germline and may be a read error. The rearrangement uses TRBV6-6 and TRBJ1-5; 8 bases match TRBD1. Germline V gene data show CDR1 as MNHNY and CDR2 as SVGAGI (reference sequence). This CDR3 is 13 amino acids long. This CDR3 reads CASSGQGRQPQNF. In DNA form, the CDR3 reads TGTGCCAGCAGTGGACAGGGACGTCAGCCCCAGAATTTT.

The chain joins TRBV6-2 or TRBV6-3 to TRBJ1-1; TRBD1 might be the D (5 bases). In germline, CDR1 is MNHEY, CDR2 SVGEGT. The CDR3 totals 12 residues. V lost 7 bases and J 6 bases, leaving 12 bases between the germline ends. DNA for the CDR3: TGTGCCAGCACTCTCCCAGGGCCTGAAGCTTTCTTT. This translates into CASTLPGPEAFF.

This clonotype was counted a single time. CDR3 nucleotides: TGTGCCAGCAGAGGCAATCAGGGGGTCGATGGCTACACCTTC. It codes for CASRGNQGVDGYTF. The rearrangement uses TRBV14 and TRBJ1-2, with 7 bases lining up with TRBD1. The junction had 10 bases not matched to a gene; V was cut back by 6 bases and J by 6 bases. Germline V gene sequence: CDR1 SGHDN, CDR2 FVKESK. This CDR3 spans 14 amino acids.

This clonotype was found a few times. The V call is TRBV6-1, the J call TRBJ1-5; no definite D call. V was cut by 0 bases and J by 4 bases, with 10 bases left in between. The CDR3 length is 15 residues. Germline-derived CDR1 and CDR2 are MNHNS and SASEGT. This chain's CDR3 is CASSEAVSDNQPQHF. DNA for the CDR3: TGTGCCAGCAGTGAAGCGGTATCGGATAATCAGCCCCAGCATTTT.

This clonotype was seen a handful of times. This chain's CDR3 is CSASPRQGTDTQYF. CDR3 nucleotide sequence: TGCAGTGCTAGTCCCCGACAGGGCACAGATACGCAGTATTTT. The genes are TRBV20-1 and TRBJ2-3; perhaps TRBD1 as D (6 bases). The CDR3 is 14 residues long. The germline V and J ends were trimmed by 3 bases and 1 base, with 11 bases remaining between them. Germline CDR1 and CDR2: DFQATT and SNEGSKA (reference sequence).

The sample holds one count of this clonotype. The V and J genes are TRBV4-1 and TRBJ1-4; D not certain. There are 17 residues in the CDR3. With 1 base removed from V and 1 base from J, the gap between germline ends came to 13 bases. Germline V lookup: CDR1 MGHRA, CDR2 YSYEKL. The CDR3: CASSQGAGLGTNEKLFF. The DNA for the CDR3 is TGCGCCAGCAGCCAAGGAGCTGGGTTGGGAACTAATGAAAAACTGTTTTTT.

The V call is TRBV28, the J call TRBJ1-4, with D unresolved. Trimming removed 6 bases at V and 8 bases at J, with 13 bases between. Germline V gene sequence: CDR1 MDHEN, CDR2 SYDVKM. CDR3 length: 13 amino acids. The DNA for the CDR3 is TGTGCCAGCAGCGGACCTTTAGGGGAAAAACTGTTTTTT. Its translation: CASSGPLGEKLFF.

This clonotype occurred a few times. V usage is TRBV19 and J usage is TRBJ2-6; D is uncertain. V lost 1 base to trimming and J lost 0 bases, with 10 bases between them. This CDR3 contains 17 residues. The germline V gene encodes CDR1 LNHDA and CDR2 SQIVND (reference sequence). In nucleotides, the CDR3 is TGTGCCAGTAGTATAGGCAGATTTGGCTCTGGGGCCAACGTCCTGACTTTC. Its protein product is CASSIGRFGSGANVLTF.

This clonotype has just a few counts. The CDR3 coding sequence is TGTGCCAGCATGGGTGGGGGGGGGCTGAACACTGAAGCTTTCTTT. This encodes CASMGGGGLNTEAFF. The chain joins TRBV5-4 to TRBJ1-1, with a tentative D call TRBD1 (6 bases). Germline V gives CDR1 SGHNT, CDR2 YYREEE (reference sequence). The CDR3 is 15 residues long. V was pared by 6 bases and J by 0 bases, with 15 bases between.

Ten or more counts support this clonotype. This CDR3 is CASSSWDRGSSGANVLTF. The CDR3 DNA reads TGTGCCAGCAGCTCCTGGGACAGGGGGAGCTCTGGGGCCAACGTCCTGACTTTC. The J gene is TRBJ2-6, the V gene TRBV7-2; 11 nucleotides agree with TRBD1. Germline CDR1 reads SGHTA; CDR2 reads FQGNSA. This CDR3 spans 18 amino acids. J was trimmed by 0 bases and V by 4 bases; bases with no gene match: 5.

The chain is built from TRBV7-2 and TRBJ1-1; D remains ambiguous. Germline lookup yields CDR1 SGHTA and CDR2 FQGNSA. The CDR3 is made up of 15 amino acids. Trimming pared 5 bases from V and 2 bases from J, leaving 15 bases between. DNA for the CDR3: TGTGCCAGCAGCCACCCGCCGGGAAAAAACACTGAAGCTTTCTTT. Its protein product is CASSHPPGKNTEAFF.

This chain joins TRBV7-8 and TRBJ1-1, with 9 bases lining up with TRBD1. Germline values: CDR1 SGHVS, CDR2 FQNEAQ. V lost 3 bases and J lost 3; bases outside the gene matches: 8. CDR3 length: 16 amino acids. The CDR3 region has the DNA TGTGCCAGCAGCTTCGGGACAGGGAAGGTGTACACTGAAGCTTTCTTT. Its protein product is CASSFGTGKVYTEAFF.

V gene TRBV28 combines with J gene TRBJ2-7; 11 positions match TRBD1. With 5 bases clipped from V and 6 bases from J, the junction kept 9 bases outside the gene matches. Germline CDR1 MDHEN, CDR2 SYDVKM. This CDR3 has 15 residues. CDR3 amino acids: CASSSRDRGGGEQYF. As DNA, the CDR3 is TGTGCCAGCAGTAGCCGGGACAGGGGGGGTGGCGAGCAGTACTTC.

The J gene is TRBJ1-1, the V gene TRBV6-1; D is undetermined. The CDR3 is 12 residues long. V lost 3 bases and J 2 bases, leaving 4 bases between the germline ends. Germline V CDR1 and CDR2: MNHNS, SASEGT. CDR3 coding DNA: TGTGCCAGCAGTGATAAAAACACTGAAGCTTTCTTT. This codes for CASSDKNTEAFF.

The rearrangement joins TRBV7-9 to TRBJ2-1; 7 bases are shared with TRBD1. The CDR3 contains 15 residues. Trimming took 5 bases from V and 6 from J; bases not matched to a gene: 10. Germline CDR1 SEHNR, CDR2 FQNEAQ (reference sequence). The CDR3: CASSPPDRAFNEQFF. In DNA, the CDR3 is TGTGCCAGCAGCCCCCCCGACAGGGCGTTCAATGAGCAGTTCTTC.

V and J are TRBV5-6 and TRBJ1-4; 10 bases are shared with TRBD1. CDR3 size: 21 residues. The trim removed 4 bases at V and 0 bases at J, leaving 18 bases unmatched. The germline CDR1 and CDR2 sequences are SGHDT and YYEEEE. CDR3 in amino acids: CASSHPAGQGNRGSTNEKLFF. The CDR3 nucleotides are TGTGCCAGCAGCCACCCGGCGGGACAGGGGAATCGTGGATCAACTAATGAAAAACTGTTTTTT. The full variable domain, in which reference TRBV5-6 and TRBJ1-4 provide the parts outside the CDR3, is DAGVTQSPTHLIKTRGQQVTLRCSPKSGHDTVSWYQQALGQGPQFIFQYYEEEERQRGNFPDRFSGHQFPNYSSELNVNALLLGDSALYLCASSHPAGQGNRGSTNEKLFFGSGTQLSVL.

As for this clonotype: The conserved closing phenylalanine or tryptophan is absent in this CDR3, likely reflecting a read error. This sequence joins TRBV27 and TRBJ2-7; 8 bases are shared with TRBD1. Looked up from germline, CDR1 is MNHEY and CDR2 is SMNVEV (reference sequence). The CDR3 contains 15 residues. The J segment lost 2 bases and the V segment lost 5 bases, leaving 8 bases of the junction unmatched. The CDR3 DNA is TGTGCCAGCAGTACCTCTTCGACAGGGGCCTACGAGCAGTACTGC. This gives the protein CASSTSSTGAYEQYC.

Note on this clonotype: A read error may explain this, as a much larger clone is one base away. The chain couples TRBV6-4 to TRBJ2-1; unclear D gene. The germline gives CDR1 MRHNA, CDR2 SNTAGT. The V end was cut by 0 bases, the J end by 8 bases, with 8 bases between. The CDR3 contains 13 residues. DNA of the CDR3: TGTGCCAGCAGTGACTCGGCTAACCATGAGCAGTTCTTC. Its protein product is CASSDSANHEQFF.

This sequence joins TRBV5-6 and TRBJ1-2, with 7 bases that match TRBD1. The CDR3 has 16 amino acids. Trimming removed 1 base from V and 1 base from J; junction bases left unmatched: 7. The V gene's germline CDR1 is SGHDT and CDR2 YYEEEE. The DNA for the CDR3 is TGTGCCAGCAGCTTGACCGGACAGGATCTTAACTATGGCTACACCTTC. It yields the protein CASSLTGQDLNYGYTF.

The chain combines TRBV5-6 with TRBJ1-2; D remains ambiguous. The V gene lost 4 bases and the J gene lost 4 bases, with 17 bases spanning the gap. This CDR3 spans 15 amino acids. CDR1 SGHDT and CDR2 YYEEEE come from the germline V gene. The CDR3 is CASSPGEPDFYGYTF. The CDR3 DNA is TGTGCCAGCAGCCCAGGAGAGCCCGACTTCTATGGCTACACCTTC.

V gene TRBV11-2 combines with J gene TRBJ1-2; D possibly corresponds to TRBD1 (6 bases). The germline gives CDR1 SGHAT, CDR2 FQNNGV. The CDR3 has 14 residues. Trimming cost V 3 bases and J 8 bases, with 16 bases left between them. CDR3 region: CASSFSGQPRGYTF. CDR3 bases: TGTGCCAGCAGCTTCAGCGGACAGCCAAGAGGCTACACCTTC.

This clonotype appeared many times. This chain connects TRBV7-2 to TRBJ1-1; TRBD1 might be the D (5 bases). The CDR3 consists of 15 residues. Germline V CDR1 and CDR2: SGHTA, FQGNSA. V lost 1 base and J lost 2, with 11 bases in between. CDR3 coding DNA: TGTGCCAGCAGCTTAGTAGTGGGGCTAAACACTGAAGCTTTCTTT. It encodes CASSLVVGLNTEAFF.

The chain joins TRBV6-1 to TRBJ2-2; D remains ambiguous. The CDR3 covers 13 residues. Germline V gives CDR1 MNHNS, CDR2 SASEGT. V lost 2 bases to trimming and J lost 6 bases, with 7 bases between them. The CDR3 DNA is TGTGCCAGCAGTGAAAGGTCCCCCGGGGAGCTGTTTTTT. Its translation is CASSERSPGELFF.

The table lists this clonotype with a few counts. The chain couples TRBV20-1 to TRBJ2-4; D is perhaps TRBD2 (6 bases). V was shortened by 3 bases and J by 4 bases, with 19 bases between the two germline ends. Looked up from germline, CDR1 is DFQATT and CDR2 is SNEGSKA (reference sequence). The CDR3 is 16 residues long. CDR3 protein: CSASPGEGQTKNIQYF. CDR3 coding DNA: TGCAGTGCTAGTCCGGGAGAGGGGCAGACAAAAAACATTCAGTACTTC.

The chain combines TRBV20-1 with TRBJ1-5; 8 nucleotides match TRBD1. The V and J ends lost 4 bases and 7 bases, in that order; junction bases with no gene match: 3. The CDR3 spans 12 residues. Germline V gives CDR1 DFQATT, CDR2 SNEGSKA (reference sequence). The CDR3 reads CSAKQGGQPQHF. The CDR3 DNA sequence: TGCAGTGCTAAACAGGGGGGACAGCCCCAGCATTTT.

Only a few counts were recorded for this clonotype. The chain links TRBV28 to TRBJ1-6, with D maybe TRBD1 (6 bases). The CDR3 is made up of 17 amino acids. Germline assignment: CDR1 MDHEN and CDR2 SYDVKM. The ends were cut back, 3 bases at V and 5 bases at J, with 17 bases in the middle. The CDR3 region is CASSFQGLARNNSPLHF. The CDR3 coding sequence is TGTGCCAGCAGTTTTCAGGGGCTGGCACGCAATAATTCACCCCTCCACTTT.

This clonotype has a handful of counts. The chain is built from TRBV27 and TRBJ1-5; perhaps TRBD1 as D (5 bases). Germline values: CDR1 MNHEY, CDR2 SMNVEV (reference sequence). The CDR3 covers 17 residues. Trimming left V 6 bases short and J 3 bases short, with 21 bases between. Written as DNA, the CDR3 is TGTGCCAGCAGAAACACCGCCGACAGTCCTCTCAATCAGCCCCAGCATTTT. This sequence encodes CASRNTADSPLNQPQHF.

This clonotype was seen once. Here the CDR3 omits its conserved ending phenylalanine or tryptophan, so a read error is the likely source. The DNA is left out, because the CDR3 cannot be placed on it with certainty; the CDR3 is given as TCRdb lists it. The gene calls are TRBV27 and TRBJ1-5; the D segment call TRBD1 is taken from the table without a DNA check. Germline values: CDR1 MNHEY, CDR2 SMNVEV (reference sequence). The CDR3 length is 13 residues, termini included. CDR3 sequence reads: CASSRRQNQPPHV.

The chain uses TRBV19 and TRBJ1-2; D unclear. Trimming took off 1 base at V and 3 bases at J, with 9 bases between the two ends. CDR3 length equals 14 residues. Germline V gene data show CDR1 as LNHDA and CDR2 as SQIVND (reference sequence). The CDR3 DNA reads TGTGCCAGTAGTATAGGAGGATCCTACTATGGCTACACCTTC. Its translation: CASSIGGSYYGYTF.

CDR3 coding DNA: TGCAGCGTTGGTCCGGACAGGGGATCGTATGGCTACACCTTC. It specifies CSVGPDRGSYGYTF. V and J are TRBV29-1 and TRBJ1-2; 9 nucleotides match TRBD1. CDR1 is SQVTM, CDR2 ANQGSEA, per germline. The CDR3 consists of 14 residues. With V trimmed by 4 bases and J by 5 bases, 8 bases remained unmatched.